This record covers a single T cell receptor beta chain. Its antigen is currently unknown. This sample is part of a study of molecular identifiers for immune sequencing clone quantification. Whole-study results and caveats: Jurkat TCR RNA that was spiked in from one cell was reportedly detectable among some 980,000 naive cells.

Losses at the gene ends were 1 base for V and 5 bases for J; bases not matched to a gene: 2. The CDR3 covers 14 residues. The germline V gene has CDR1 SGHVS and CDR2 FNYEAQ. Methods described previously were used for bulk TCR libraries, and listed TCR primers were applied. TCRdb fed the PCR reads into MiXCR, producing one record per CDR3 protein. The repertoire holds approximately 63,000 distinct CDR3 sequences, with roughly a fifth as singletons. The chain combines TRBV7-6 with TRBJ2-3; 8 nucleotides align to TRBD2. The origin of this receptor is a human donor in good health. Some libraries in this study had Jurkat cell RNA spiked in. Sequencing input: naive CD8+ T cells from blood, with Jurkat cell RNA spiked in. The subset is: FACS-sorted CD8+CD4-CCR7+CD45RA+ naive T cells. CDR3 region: CASSLVLAGDTQYF. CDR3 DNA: TGTGCCAGCAGCTTAGTTCTAGCGGGAGATACGCAGTATTTT.